The rows below give T cell receptor beta chains drawn from one sample of a study of pediatric ulcerative colitis. Generated by immunoSEQ multiplex PCR, the TCRdb table keeps only in-frame clones and is missing some. The sample includes tens of thousands of clones, over 80% of them seen just once. Sequenced material: blood. These receptors were obtained from a boy between 10 and 17 years old who was a control in a study of pediatric ulcerative colitis. The CDR3 runs from the conserved cysteine through the conserved F or W. The D gene is left open where the match is weak. Clone size appears in some rows only: once, few, many, or a class for an expanded clone.

v_gene	abundance	d_gene	j_gene	CDR3nt	CDR3aa
TRBV7-9	NA	NA	TRBJ2-1	TGTGCCAGCAGTTTCGGGACGGCGAATGAGCAGTTCTTC	CASSFGTANEQFF
TRBV6-6	NA	TRBD1	TRBJ1-1	TGTGCCAGCAGTTGGACAGGGGACACTGAAGCTTTCTTT	CASSWTGDTEAFF
TRBV7-2	NA	NA	TRBJ1-1	TGTGCCAGCAGCTTACAGGGACACGGGGTGGCTTTCTTT	CASSLQGHGVAFF
TRBV5-1	NA	TRBD1	TRBJ1-4	TGCGCCAGCAGCTCAACTACCGGGACAGCTAATGAAAAACTGTTTTTT	CASSSTTGTANEKLFF
TRBV6-5	NA	NA	TRBJ2-5	TGTGCCAGCAGTTATTCGGTCCTGTGGGAGACCCAGTACTTC	CASSYSVLWETQYF
TRBV27	NA	TRBD2	TRBJ2-1	TGTGCCAGCAGTCCCGGGACTAGCGGAAACAATGAGCAGTTCTTC	CASSPGTSGNNEQFF
TRBV7-7	NA	NA	TRBJ2-1	TGTGCCAGCAGCTTAAATCGGGTTAGCTCCTACAATGAGCAGTTCTTC	CASSLNRVSSYNEQFF
TRBV5-1	NA	NA	TRBJ2-2	TGCGCCAGCAGCACAAGGGGCACCGGGGAGCTGTTTTTT	CASSTRGTGELFF
TRBV2	NA	NA	TRBJ1-5	TGTGCCAGCAGTGGGGGCTTTGCGACCGTTCAGCCCCAGCATTTT	CASSGGFATVQPQHF
TRBV18	NA	NA	TRBJ1-6	TGTGCCAGCTCACCGGCCGGGTCCTTGAATTCACCCCTCCACTTT	CASSPAGSLNSPLHF
TRBV7-2	NA	NA	TRBJ2-3	TGTGCCAGCAGCTTAAGTTTAGGGGACCCCTTTGGAGATACGCAGTATTTT	CASSLSLGDPFGDTQYF
TRBV6-6	NA	NA	TRBJ2-7	TGTGCCAGCAGTTACGCTCGGGACGTTGACGAGCAGTACTTC	CASSYARDVDEQYF
TRBV27	NA	NA	TRBJ1-5	TGTGCCAGCAGTCCCTTTCTGCTGGGCAGCAATCAGCCCCAGCATTTT	CASSPFLLGSNQPQHF
TRBV19	NA	NA	TRBJ2-3	TGTGCCAGTAGTATAAGTAGCGCCACTAGCACAGATACGCAGTATTTT	CASSISSATSTDTQYF
TRBV18	NA	TRBD1	TRBJ1-1	TGTGCCAGCAAGGGGGAACAGGGGACGCCTGAAGCTTTCTTT	CASKGEQGTPEAFF
TRBV21-1	NA	NA	TRBJ1-3	TGTGCCAGCAGCAAGAAAGTCTCTGGAAACACCATATATTTT	CASSKKVSGNTIYF
TRBV6-7	NA	NA	TRBJ2-7	TGTGCCAGCAGTTACTCCTCCCTAAGGGGGATCTCCTACGAGCAGTACTTC	CASSYSSLRGISYEQYF
TRBV4-2	NA	NA	TRBJ2-6	TGTGCCAGCAGCCGGGACAACTCTGGGGCCAACGTCCTGACTTTC	CASSRDNSGANVLTF
TRBV18	NA	NA	TRBJ1-4	TGTGCCAGCTCACTCGCAGGAGCAGGGGTCGAAAAACTGTTTTTT	CASSLAGAGVEKLFF
TRBV6-1	NA	NA	TRBJ2-5	TGTGCCAGCAGTGAAGCGCTTCTACAGGAAGAGACCCAGTACTTC	CASSEALLQEETQYF
TRBV7-2	NA	NA	TRBJ2-7	TGTGCCAGCAGCTTAGCGGGGGGCGAGCAGTACTTC	CASSLAGGEQYF
TRBV9	NA	TRBD2	TRBJ2-3	TGTGCCAGCAGCGTAGAACTAGCGGGAGGTACAGATACGCAGTATTTT	CASSVELAGGTDTQYF
TRBV7-9	NA	NA	TRBJ1-1	TGTGCCAGCAGCTTAGAATTGACGTCAAACACTGAAGCTTTCTTT	CASSLELTSNTEAFF
TRBV5-4	NA	NA	TRBJ2-2	TGTGCCAGCAGCTTGGCGGCGAGCACCGGGGAGCTGTTTTTT	CASSLAASTGELFF
TRBV4-3	NA	TRBD2	TRBJ2-3	TGCGCCAGCAGCCAAGATGGGGCGGGGGGGAGTACAGATACGCAGTATTTT	CASSQDGAGGSTDTQYF
TRBV9	NA	NA	TRBJ2-7	TGTGCCAGCAGCGTAGTTGGGGGGCGAGCGGACGAGCAGTACTTC	CASSVVGGRADEQYF
TRBV15	NA	NA	TRBJ2-3	TGTGCCACCAGCAGAGGCGGGGCTAGCACAGATACGCAGTATTTT	CATSRGGASTDTQYF
TRBV27	NA	TRBD1	TRBJ2-1	TGTGCCAGCAGATCGGGACAGGGCTACAATGAGCAGTTCTTC	CASRSGQGYNEQFF
TRBV19	NA	TRBD1	TRBJ2-7	TGTGCCAGTAGTTTCTGGACAGGGGATATGTTGTCATCCGAGCAGTACTTC	CASSFWTGDMLSSEQYF
TRBV27	NA	NA	TRBJ1-4	TGTGCCAGCAGTTTAACATCTGTTAATGAAAAACTGTTTTTT	CASSLTSVNEKLFF
TRBV6-1	few	NA	TRBJ1-5	TGTGCCAGCTGGGACCTGGGCTATCAGCCCCAGCATTTT	CASWDLGYQPQHF
TRBV7-9	NA	TRBD1	TRBJ2-5	TGTGCCAGCAGCCCCGGGACAGGGGTTTTGCAAGAGACCCAGTACTTC	CASSPGTGVLQETQYF
TRBV28	NA	NA	TRBJ2-7	TGTGCCAGCAGTTTAGAAGAACCTTACGAGCAGTACTTC	CASSLEEPYEQYF
TRBV7-8	few	TRBD1	TRBJ1-2	TGTGCCAGCAGCTTATGGCGGCGAGACAGGGGAAATGATGGCTACACCTTC	CASSLWRRDRGNDGYTF
TRBV25-1	once	TRBD2	TRBJ2-5	TGTGCCAGCAGCCTAGCGGGGGGCGGCGGAGAGACCCAGTACTTC	CASSLAGGGGETQYF
TRBV5-3	NA	NA	TRBJ2-7	TGTGCCAGAAGCTTGGATGGTCCAGAGCAGTACTTC	CARSLDGPEQYF
TRBV29-1	NA	NA	TRBJ1-1	TGCAGCGTTGAAAGTATTCTGGGGCCGAACACTGAAGCTTTCTTT	CSVESILGPNTEAFF
TRBV9	NA	TRBD2	TRBJ2-1	TGTGCCAGCAGCGTAGTTCTAGCGGCTTCCTACAATGAGCAGTTCTTC	CASSVVLAASYNEQFF
TRBV15	NA	NA	TRBJ1-2	TGTGCCACCAGTCCTGATATTGACAGACCTAACTATGGCTACACCTTC	CATSPDIDRPNYGYTF
TRBV28	NA	NA	TRBJ2-5	TGTGCCAGCAGTAGTTCCCAGGTAGGAGAGACCCAGTACTTC	CASSSSQVGETQYF
TRBV19	NA	NA	TRBJ1-5	TGTGCCAGTAGGGTGGACGAGGACGGACAGCCCCAGCATTTT	CASRVDEDGQPQHF
TRBV11-3	NA	NA	TRBJ1-5	TGTGCCAGCAGCTTAGGTTGCAGGGGCGGAAATCAGCCCCAGCATTTT	CASSLGCRGGNQPQHF
TRBV10-3	once	NA	TRBJ2-1	TGTGCCATCAGTGAGTCGGGGGGTAAAGGGTTCTTC	CAISESGGKGFF
TRBV5-6	NA	TRBD1	TRBJ1-1	TGTGCCAGCAGCCCGACAGGGGGCCGGATCTATGAAGCTTTCTTT	CASSPTGGRIYEAFF
TRBV15	NA	TRBD1	TRBJ2-1	TGTGCCACCAGCAGAGGGGACAGTCAATCTAGTAAGCAGTTCTTC	CATSRGDSQSSKQFF
TRBV13	NA	TRBD2	TRBJ2-3	TGTGCCAGCAGCTTAGGCGTGGGGAGGGTTACGCAGTATTTT	CASSLGVGRVTQYF
TRBV10-2	few	TRBD2	TRBJ2-7	TGCGCCAGCAGGAGCGGGAGTTCCTACGAGCAGTACTTC	CASRSGSSYEQYF
TRBV4-1	NA	NA	TRBJ1-1	TGCGCCAGCAGCCAAGGCAGGGGAGGGGCAGCCAACACTGAAGCTTTCTTT	CASSQGRGGAANTEAFF
TRBV10-3	NA	TRBD2	TRBJ2-1	TGTGCCATCACCCCTAGCGGGGGGTCCTACAATGAGCAGTTCTTC	CAITPSGGSYNEQFF
TRBV15	once	NA	TRBJ2-1	TGTGCCACCGGACCTCTCCGGGAGAGCTCTCACGGCAATGAGCAGTTCTTC	CATGPLRESSHGNEQFF
TRBV6-1	NA	TRBD2	TRBJ2-3	TGTGCCAGCAGCTCTAGCGGGGAGGGTACAGATACGCAGTATTTT	CASSSSGEGTDTQYF
TRBV7-9	NA	NA	TRBJ2-2	TGTGCCAGCAGCTTATTAAGGCTCGGCGAAACCGGGGAGCTGTTTTTT	CASSLLRLGETGELFF
TRBV19	NA	TRBD2	TRBJ2-2	TGTGCCAGTAGACTAGCGGTTGAAAACACCGGGGAGCTGTTTTTT	CASRLAVENTGELFF
TRBV13	NA	NA	TRBJ2-5	TGTGCCAGCAGCACCCGACAGGGAGGAGAGACCCAGTACTTC	CASSTRQGGETQYF